These 12 T cell receptor beta chains share one sample of origin, sequenced in a study of beta chain features in type 1 diabetes. Since all of the isolated RNA was reverse transcribed, expressed TCRB transcripts were what got sequenced. Clones were sequenced by immunoSEQ multiplex PCR, and TCRdb holds only the in-frame ones, with some missing. The table records fewer than 200,000 clones, roughly 8% of them present only once. Specimen: central memory CD4+ T cells from blood. The receptors were gathered from a man younger than 35 in good health.

This clone was counted only a few times. The chain couples TRBV29-1 to TRBJ2-5, with 10 bases that match TRBD1. This CDR3 contains 15 residues. Germline CDR1 and CDR2: SQVTM and ANQGSEA. Trimming at V came to 8 bases and at J to 5 bases, leaving 14 bases not matched to a gene. The CDR3 region is CSLRGDRGSLETQYF. The CDR3 DNA sequence: TGCAGCCTTAGGGGGGACAGGGGATCGTTGGAGACCCAGTACTTC.

A few counts support this clone. The V call is TRBV27, the J call TRBJ2-5, with 9 bases matching TRBD1. CDR3 size: 13 residues. Germline V CDR1 and CDR2: MNHEY, SMNVEV (reference sequence). Losses at the gene ends were 8 bases for V and 1 base for J; bases not matched to a gene: 2. CDR3 sequence: CASGTGFQETQYF. CDR3 DNA: TGTGCCAGCGGGACAGGGTTCCAAGAGACCCAGTACTTC.

This clone was seen many times. The chain couples TRBV5-4 to TRBJ1-5; D call uncertain. This CDR3 is built from 13 residues. Germline V gene sequence: CDR1 SGHNT, CDR2 YYREEE (reference sequence). V was clipped by 0 bases and J by 9 bases, with 10 bases between them. CDR3 sequence reads: CASSLDSSGPQHF. In nucleotides, the CDR3 is TGTGCCAGCAGCTTGGACAGCTCCGGGCCCCAGCATTTT.

This clone showed up just a few times. The chain combines TRBV5-1 with TRBJ2-1; D unresolved. The germline CDR1 and CDR2 sequences are SGHRS and YFSETQ. The V gene lost 1 base and the J gene lost 0 bases, with 17 bases spanning the gap. The CDR3 is 18 amino acids. Here the CDR3 reads CASSLPQEPTSSYNEQFF. The CDR3 nucleotides read TGCGCCAGCAGCTTGCCCCAGGAACCAACAAGCTCCTACAATGAGCAGTTCTTC.

At least ten counts were recorded for this clone. The V gene is TRBV7-9, the J gene TRBJ1-5, with 8 bases fitting TRBD1. V dropped 4 bases and J dropped 4; count of bases not matched to a gene: 3. The CDR3 consists of 14 residues. The germline V gene encodes CDR1 SEHNR and CDR2 FQNEAQ (reference sequence). In DNA form, the CDR3 reads TGTGCCAGCAGCTCGGACAGGGCGAATCAGCCCCAGCATTTT. Translated: CASSSDRANQPQHF.

This clone has more than one count but fewer than ten. The rearrangement uses TRBV21-1 and TRBJ2-1; the table's D gene call, TRBD2, was not cross checked with the DNA. TRBV21-1 is flagged as a pseudogene. The CDR3 has 15 amino acids. The DNA for the CDR3 is TGTGCCAGCAGCAAGTGCGATAATCAAAACAATGAGCAGTTCTTC. Protein sequence: CASSKCDNQNNEQFF.

The table lists this clone with a few counts. The rearrangement joins TRBV11-2 to TRBJ1-1; 12 nucleotides match TRBD1. The CDR3 extends over 18 amino acids. CDR1 and CDR2 from the germline V gene are SGHAT and FQNNGV. J lost 4 bases, V lost 1 base, and 10 bases had no gene match. In DNA, the CDR3 is TGTGCCAGCAGCTTAGGTATTTGGGACAGGGGGCTTTCCACTGAAGCTTTCTTT. Translating gives CASSLGIWDRGLSTEAFF.

This clone was observed many times. The chain is built from TRBV5-1 and TRBJ2-5; TRBD1 matches at 9 bases. Germline CDR1 is SGHRS and CDR2 is YFSETQ. This CDR3 spans 16 amino acids. Trimming cost V 6 bases and J 1 base; bases outside gene matches: 10. The CDR3 bases are TGCGCCAGCACCCGAACCGGGACAGGGAGCCAAGAGACCCAGTACTTC. This gives the protein CASTRTGTGSQETQYF. Together with reference TRBV5-1 and TRBJ2-5, the CDR3 gives the full variable domain: KAGVTQTPRYLIKTRGQQVTLSCSPISGHRSVSWYQQTPGQGLQFLFEYFSETQRNKGNFPGRFSGRQFSNSRSEMNVSTLELGDSALYLCASTRTGTGSQETQYFGPGTRLLVL.

This sequence joins TRBV9 and TRBJ1-5; D gene unclear. V lost 4 bases to trimming and J lost 3 bases, with 20 bases between them. The germline V gene encodes CDR1 SGDLS and CDR2 YYNGEE. The CDR3 contains 17 residues. The CDR3 loop reads CASSIVLGGNDNQPQHF. CDR3 coding DNA: TGTGCCAGCAGCATCGTACTAGGTGGGAACGACAATCAGCCCCAGCATTTT.

V is TRBV30 and J is TRBJ2-7, with TRBD1 matching 10 bases. The germline gives CDR1 GTSNPN, CDR2 SVGIG (reference sequence). With V trimmed by 4 bases and J by 6 bases, 6 bases remained unmatched. CDR3 size: 13 residues. The CDR3 reads CAWTQDRGGEQYF. The CDR3 DNA reads as TGTGCCTGGACCCAGGACAGGGGGGGCGAGCAGTACTTC.

This clone was seen a few times. The V and J genes are TRBV18 and TRBJ1-2, with D unresolved. The CDR3 length is 15 residues. The ends were cut back, 4 bases at V and 4 bases at J, with 16 bases in the middle. CDR1 is KGHSH, CDR2 LQKENI, per germline. The CDR3 region has the DNA TGTGCCAGCTCACAAGACCGGGAGCCTATCTATGGCTACACCTTC. Translating it yields CASSQDREPIYGYTF. Drawing the rest from reference TRBV18 and TRBJ1-2, the complete variable domain is NAGVMQNPRHLVRRRGQEARLRCSPMKGHSHVYWYRQLPEEGLKFMVYLQKENIIDESGMPKERFSAEFPKEGPSILRIQQVVRGDSAAYFCASSQDREPIYGYTFGSGTRLTVV.

This clone has more than one count but fewer than ten. V is TRBV28 and J is TRBJ1-3; no clear D. This CDR3 has 13 residues. V gave up 4 bases and J gave up 0 bases, with 4 bases separating them. CDR1 MDHEN and CDR2 SYDVKM come from the germline V gene. The CDR3 coding sequence is TGTGCCAGCAGTTCGGGCTCTGGAAACACCATATATTTT. Its protein product is CASSSGSGNTIYF.